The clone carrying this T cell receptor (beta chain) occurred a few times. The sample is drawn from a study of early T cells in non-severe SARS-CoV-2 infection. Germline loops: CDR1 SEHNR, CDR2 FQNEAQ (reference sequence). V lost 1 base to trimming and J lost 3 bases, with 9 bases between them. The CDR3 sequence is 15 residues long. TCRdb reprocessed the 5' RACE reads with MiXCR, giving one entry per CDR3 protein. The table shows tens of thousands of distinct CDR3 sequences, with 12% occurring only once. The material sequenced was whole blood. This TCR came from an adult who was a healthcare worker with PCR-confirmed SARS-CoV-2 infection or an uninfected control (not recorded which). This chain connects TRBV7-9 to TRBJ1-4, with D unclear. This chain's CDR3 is CASSLEGRANEKLFF. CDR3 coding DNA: TGTGCCAGCAGCTTAGAAGGCCGTGCTAATGAAAAACTGTTTTTT.